A single sample is the source of the 30 T cell receptor beta chains below, sequenced in a study of blood T cell repertoires in COVID-19. Libraries were prepared by immunoSEQ multiplex PCR; TCRdb keeps only in-frame clonotypes and omits some of them. Here the sample spans under 250,000 clones, approximately 80% being singletons. The specimen was PBMCs or T cells enriched from blood (not recorded which). The source is a woman aged 60-70 years who had recovered from COVID-19.

The chain has TRBV6-5 and TRBJ1-2; 7 bases are a match to TRBD1. The J segment lost 4 bases and the V segment lost 5 bases, leaving 4 bases of the junction unmatched. Germline V CDR1 and CDR2: MNHEY, SVGAGI. The CDR3 sequence is 13 residues long. The CDR3 bases are TGTGCCAGCAGTCAGACAGGGCTCTATGGCTACACCTTC. Translating it yields CASSQTGLYGYTF.

The CDR3 DNA reads as TGTGCCAGCAGCTTAGAAGGGGGCGGTCTCACTGAAGCTTTCTTT. It codes for CASSLEGGGLTEAFF. The rearrangement uses TRBV7-6 and TRBJ1-1, with 7 bases fitting TRBD1. The junction had 6 bases not matched to a gene; V was cut back by 1 base and J by 4 bases. Germline CDR1 reads SGHVS; CDR2 reads FNYEAQ. The CDR3 length is 15 residues.

V gene TRBV5-6 combines with J gene TRBJ2-4; 11 bases are shared with TRBD2. The CDR3 totals 18 residues. The trim removed 0 bases at V and 0 bases at J, leaving 5 bases unmatched. From germline, CDR1 is SGHDT and CDR2 YYEEEE. CDR3 coding DNA: TGTGCCAGCAGCTTGGGACTAGCGGGGAATATAGCCAAAAACATTCAGTACTTC. Translation gives CASSLGLAGNIAKNIQYF.

Here the CDR3 DNA reads TGTGCCAGCGGCAGGGATCGACAGCCCCAGCATTTT. This encodes CASGRDRQPQHF. V is TRBV12-3 or TRBV12-4 and J is TRBJ1-5; a possible D gene is TRBD1 (5 bases). Trimming shortened V by 8 bases and J by 7 bases, and 12 bases separated the two germline ends. The CDR3 has 12 amino acids.

The gene calls are TRBV27 and TRBJ2-1; 16 nucleotides line up with TRBD2. This CDR3 has 18 residues. V lost 5 bases, J lost 4 bases, and 8 bases stayed unmatched. Germline CDR1 reads MNHEY; CDR2 reads SMNVEV (reference sequence). The CDR3 nucleotides read TGTGCCAGCAGTCACGGGACTAGCGGGGGGGCTCCATACAATGAGCAGTTCTTC. It encodes CASSHGTSGGAPYNEQFF.

This clone was counted between two and nine times. J is TRBJ2-7 and V is TRBV7-9, with TRBD2 matching over 10 bases. Germline CDR1 reads SEHNR; CDR2 reads FQNEAQ (reference sequence). The CDR3 sequence is 15 residues long. With V trimmed by 5 bases and J by 10 bases, 14 bases remained unmatched. The CDR3 loop reads CASSLQTGTSDQQYF. CDR3 DNA: TGTGCCAGCAGCCTACAAACCGGGACTAGCGATCAACAGTACTTC.

The CDR3 region is CASSMEEPNGYTF. Here the CDR3 DNA reads TGTGCCAGCTCCATGGAGGAACCCAACGGCTACACCTTC. This sequence joins TRBV18 and TRBJ1-2; D not certain. The germline V gene has CDR1 KGHSH and CDR2 LQKENI. Trimming shortened V by 6 bases and J by 8 bases, and 16 bases separated the two germline ends. This CDR3 is built from 13 residues.

The J gene is TRBJ2-2, the V gene TRBV5-6, with D possibly being TRBD1 (6 bases). Trimming removed 2 bases from V and 4 bases from J, with 18 bases in between. CDR3 size: 17 residues. Germline values: CDR1 SGHDT, CDR2 YYEEEE. The CDR3 coding sequence is TGTGCCAGCAGCTTCCGCCCTCCAGGGGTCGGCACCGGGGAGCTGTTTTTT. It yields the protein CASSFRPPGVGTGELFF.

CDR3: CASNNGGTDTQYF. CDR3 nucleotides: TGTGCCAGTAATAACGGAGGCACAGATACGCAGTATTTT. The V and J genes are TRBV19 and TRBJ2-3, with D unresolved. Trimming took 7 bases from V and 1 from J, leaving 9 bases between them. This CDR3 is 13 amino acids long. Per the germline V gene, CDR1 is LNHDA and CDR2 is SQIVND (reference sequence).

The genes are TRBV7-2 and TRBJ2-7, with D possibly being TRBD1 (5 bases). The germline V gene encodes CDR1 SGHTA and CDR2 FQGNSA. This CDR3 is built from 14 residues. V lost 5 bases and J lost 4, with 15 bases in between. In DNA, the CDR3 is TGTGCCAGCAGCCCAGGGTACGGCAGTTACGAGCAGTACTTC. It translates to CASSPGYGSYEQYF.

The chain's CDR3 is CASTGTFQETQYF. CDR3 nucleotides: TGTGCCAGCACTGGGACATTCCAAGAGACCCAGTACTTC. The chain has TRBV2 and TRBJ2-5; possible D gene TRBD1, 6 bases. Between the trimmed V and J ends, which lost 7 bases and 1 base, there was a span of 10 bases. The CDR3 spans 13 residues. The germline V gene has CDR1 SNHLY and CDR2 FYNNEI.

The V call is TRBV27, the J call TRBJ1-2, with TRBD1 identical over 7 bases. CDR3 size: 15 residues. J was trimmed by 3 bases and V by 6 bases; bases with no gene match: 10. Germline V lookup: CDR1 MNHEY, CDR2 SMNVEV (reference sequence). CDR3 region: CASRDRTWGDYGYTF. CDR3 bases: TGTGCCAGCAGGGACAGGACGTGGGGAGACTATGGCTACACCTTC.

The rearrangement joins TRBV28 to TRBJ1-1; D is unresolved. The CDR3 runs 12 residues. Germline values: CDR1 MDHEN, CDR2 SYDVKM. V lost 3 bases, J lost 5 bases, and 7 bases lay in between. CDR3 residues: CASSLYLTEAFF. CDR3 nucleotides: TGTGCCAGCAGTTTGTACTTGACTGAAGCTTTCTTT. The full variable domain, rest sourced from reference TRBV28 and TRBJ1-1, is DVKVTQSSRYLVKRTGEKVFLECVQDMDHENMFWYRQDPGLGLRLIYFSYDVKMKEKGDIPEGYSVSREKKERFSLILESASTNQTSMYLCASSLYLTEAFFGQGTRLTVV.

This clone has just one count. This chain links TRBV7-2 with TRBJ2-1; D uncertain. The V gene lost 2 bases and the J gene lost 6 bases, with 17 bases spanning the gap. This CDR3 contains 16 residues. Germline V gives CDR1 SGHTA, CDR2 FQGNSA. The CDR3 sequence is CASSLTGGVGINEQFF. The CDR3 DNA reads TGTGCCAGCAGCTTAACGGGTGGTGTCGGTATCAATGAGCAGTTCTTC.

The chain carries TRBV11-2 and TRBJ1-2; 7 positions match TRBD1. This CDR3 is 14 amino acids long. Trimming took 4 bases from V and 8 from J; bases not matched to a gene: 10. Germline V gene sequence: CDR1 SGHAT, CDR2 FQNNGV. CDR3 bases: TGTGCCAGCAGCTCACCGACAGGGCCATGCGGCTACACCTTC. Its translation: CASSSPTGPCGYTF.

The gene calls are TRBV19 and TRBJ2-6; a possible D gene is TRBD1 (6 bases). Germline CDR1 LNHDA, CDR2 SQIVND (reference sequence). The CDR3 contains 18 residues. V shed 1 base and J shed 0 bases, with 13 bases lying between them. In DNA form, the CDR3 reads TGTGCCAGTAGTATAGTAGAGGGGGTGATCTCTGGGGCCAACGTCCTGACTTTC. It specifies CASSIVEGVISGANVLTF.

The genes are TRBV18 and TRBJ2-2; 9 nucleotides align to TRBD1. This CDR3 contains 16 residues. V shed 0 bases, J shed 4 bases, and the junction held 3 bases outside the gene matches. Germline V lookup: CDR1 KGHSH, CDR2 LQKENI. In nucleotides, the CDR3 is TGTGCCAGCTCACCACCTGGACAGGGGTCCACCGGGGAGCTGTTTTTT. The encoded protein is CASSPPGQGSTGELFF.

The chain carries TRBV9 and TRBJ2-1; 10 positions agree with TRBD2. CDR3 length: 14 amino acids. Germline CDR1 reads SGDLS; CDR2 reads YYNGEE. V lost 4 bases, J lost 8 bases, and 6 bases stayed unmatched. This CDR3 is CASSLAGDGYEQFF. The CDR3 nucleotides read TGTGCCAGCAGCCTAGCGGGAGATGGGTATGAGCAGTTCTTC.

This chain uses TRBV7-2 with TRBJ1-2; D perhaps matches TRBD1 (6 bases). The V gene lost 2 bases and the J gene lost 7 bases, with 17 bases spanning the gap. Per germline, CDR1 SGHTA and CDR2 FQGNSA. This CDR3 comprises 15 residues. CDR3 nucleotides: TGTGCCAGCAGCTTAAACCCAGGGGAAAATCGTGGCTACACCTTC. This sequence encodes CASSLNPGENRGYTF.

The chain is built from TRBV15 and TRBJ1-4; maybe TRBD1 (5 bases). The germline V gene encodes CDR1 LNHNV and CDR2 YYDKDF (reference sequence). V gave up 5 bases and J gave up 5 bases, with 12 bases separating them. This CDR3 has 14 amino acids. The CDR3 here is CATSSRGVNEKLFF. DNA of the CDR3: TGTGCCACCAGCTCCCGGGGGGTCAATGAAAAACTGTTTTTT.

This chain uses TRBV7-2 with TRBJ1-1; 8 bases are shared with TRBD1. J gave up 6 bases and V 7 bases, and 10 bases lay outside the gene matches. Germline CDR1 SGHTA, CDR2 FQGNSA. CDR3 size: 14 residues. The CDR3 DNA reads as TGTGCCAGCACCCGACAGGGGAACAGAGCTGAAGCTTTCTTT. This translates into CASTRQGNRAEAFF.

V is TRBV19 and J is TRBJ1-6; D is undetermined. The CDR3 runs to 16 residues. In germline, CDR1 is LNHDA, CDR2 SQIVND (reference sequence). Between the trimmed V and J ends, which lost 3 bases and 7 bases, there was a span of 16 bases. The CDR3 is CASSIRAAEGNSPLHF. The CDR3 nucleotides are TGTGCCAGTAGTATTAGAGCCGCGGAAGGAAATTCACCCCTCCACTTT.

CDR3 sequence: CASSPLSETQYF. The CDR3 region has the DNA TGTGCCAGCTCACCACTCTCAGAGACCCAGTACTTC. The chain couples TRBV18 to TRBJ2-5; the D is unclear. V was shortened by 1 base and J by 4 bases, with 4 bases between the two germline ends. The length of the CDR3 is 12 residues. Germline CDR1 KGHSH, CDR2 LQKENI. Full variable domain (missing parts from reference TRBV18 and TRBJ2-5): NAGVMQNPRHLVRRRGQEARLRCSPMKGHSHVYWYRQLPEEGLKFMVYLQKENIIDESGMPKERFSAEFPKEGPSILRIQQVVRGDSAAYFCASSPLSETQYFGPGTRLLVL.

The chain carries TRBV5-8 and TRBJ2-5; D may be TRBD1 (5 bases). The CDR3 spans 12 residues. Germline V gene lookup returns CDR1 SGHTS and CDR2 YDEGEE. V was trimmed by 1 base and J by 4 bases, leaving 5 bases between them. For the CDR3, the DNA is TGTGCCAGCAGCTTGAGGGGAGAGACCCAGTACTTC. This gives the protein CASSLRGETQYF.

The J gene is TRBJ2-5, the V gene TRBV5-4; D is possibly TRBD1 (6 bases). Germline CDR1 reads SGHNT; CDR2 reads YYREEE (reference sequence). V shed 4 bases and J shed 1 base, with 11 bases lying between them. The CDR3 loop spans 14 amino acids. The CDR3 region has the DNA TGTGCCAGCAGCCAGACAGGTATCCAAGAGACCCAGTACTTC. It codes for CASSQTGIQETQYF. The full variable domain, with the rest looked up from reference TRBV5-4 and TRBJ2-5, is ETGVTQSPTHLIKTRGQQVTLRCSSQSGHNTVSWYQQALGQGPQFIFQYYREEENGRGNFPPRFSGLQFPNYSSELNVNALELDDSALYLCASSQTGIQETQYFGPGTRLLVL.

The chain is built from TRBV2 and TRBJ2-4; TRBD1 might be the D (7 bases). Trimming stripped 3 bases from V and 16 bases from J, with 19 bases between. Germline V lookup: CDR1 SNHLY, CDR2 FYNNEI. The CDR3 is 13 amino acids. The CDR3: CASSEPGVTGFYF. DNA for the CDR3: TGTGCCAGCAGTGAGCCGGGGGTGACAGGGTTTTACTTC.

The chain joins TRBV18 to TRBJ1-1, with 8 bases aligning to TRBD1. This CDR3 is 18 amino acids long. The ends lost 3 bases at V and 1 base at J; junction bases unmatched: 13. Germline values: CDR1 KGHSH, CDR2 LQKENI. The CDR3 coding sequence is TGTGCCAGCTCACCCCGCCAGACTCAGGGGGCATCGAACACTGAAGCTTTCTTT. It yields the protein CASSPRQTQGASNTEAFF.

V usage is TRBV11-1 and J usage is TRBJ1-4; tentatively, D is TRBD1 (6 bases). V gave up 3 bases and J gave up 5 bases, with 16 bases separating them. This CDR3 is built from 16 residues. From germline, CDR1 is SGHAT and CDR2 FQDESV (reference sequence). CDR3 bases: TGTGCCAGCAGCTTCCTCGGGGGGCAGCCAAATGAAAAACTGTTTTTT. Its translation is CASSFLGGQPNEKLFF.

J is TRBJ1-3 and V is TRBV4-3, with 7 positions matching TRBD1. V gave up 4 bases and J gave up 2 bases; unmatched junction bases: 5. Germline lookup yields CDR1 LGHNA and CDR2 YSLEER. The CDR3 runs 15 residues. The DNA of the CDR3 is TGCGCCAGCAGCCTCCAGGGGACAGCTGGAAACACCATATATTTT. Translation: CASSLQGTAGNTIYF.

In nucleotides, the CDR3 is TGTGCCAGCAGCGGCGGGACAGGGAAGGATCAGCCCCAGCATTTT. Protein product: CASSGGTGKDQPQHF. The chain combines TRBV5-8 with TRBJ1-5, with TRBD1 matching over 9 bases. The CDR3 consists of 15 residues. The ends lost 4 bases at V and 5 bases at J; junction bases unmatched: 7. Germline V lookup: CDR1 SGHTS, CDR2 YDEGEE.